This T cell receptor beta chain was recorded in a study of regulatory T cells in long-lasting Graves disease. This clonotype was seen a few times. Time point in this sample: persistent/refractory GD, antithyroid drugs over 5 years with positive TRAb. Following extraction of RNA from PBMCs, that RNA was used to make the TCR library. Per the germline V gene, CDR1 is KGHSH and CDR2 is LQKENI. Trimming took 0 bases from V and 4 from J, leaving 7 bases between them. The CDR3 is made up of 13 amino acids. Building of the TCR beta libraries involved iRepertoire HTBI primers and Arm-PCR of CDR3 regions. TCRdb re-analysed the multiplex PCR reads in MiXCR, keeping a single row per CDR3 protein. The sample contains some 340,000 distinct CDR3 sequences, approximately 25% of which appear only once.

The TCR sequence derives from a middle-aged woman with Graves disease. The sequenced sample was peripheral blood mononuclear cells (PBMCs), obtained when the disease was refractory, from a patient treated with antithyroid drugs. The chain employs TRBV18 and TRBJ2-7, with D hard to call. In nucleotides, the CDR3 is TGTGCCAGCTCACCACCGCATGGTTACGAGCAGTACTTC. Translating gives CASSPPHGYEQYF.